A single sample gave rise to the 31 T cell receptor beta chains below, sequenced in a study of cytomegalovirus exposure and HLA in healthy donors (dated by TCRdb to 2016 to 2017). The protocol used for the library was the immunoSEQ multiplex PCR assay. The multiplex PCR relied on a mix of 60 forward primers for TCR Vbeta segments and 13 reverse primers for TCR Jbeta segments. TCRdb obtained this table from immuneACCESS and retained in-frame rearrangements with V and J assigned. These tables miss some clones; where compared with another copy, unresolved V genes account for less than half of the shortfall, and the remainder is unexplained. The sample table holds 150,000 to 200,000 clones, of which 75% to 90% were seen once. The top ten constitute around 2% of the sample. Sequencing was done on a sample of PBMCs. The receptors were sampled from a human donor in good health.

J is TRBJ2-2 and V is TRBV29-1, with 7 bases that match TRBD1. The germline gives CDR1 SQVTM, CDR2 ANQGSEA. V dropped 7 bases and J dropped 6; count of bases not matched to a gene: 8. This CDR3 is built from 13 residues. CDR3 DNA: TGCAGCGCAGGAGACAGGGTGGCCGGGGAGCTGTTTTTT. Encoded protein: CSAGDRVAGELFF.

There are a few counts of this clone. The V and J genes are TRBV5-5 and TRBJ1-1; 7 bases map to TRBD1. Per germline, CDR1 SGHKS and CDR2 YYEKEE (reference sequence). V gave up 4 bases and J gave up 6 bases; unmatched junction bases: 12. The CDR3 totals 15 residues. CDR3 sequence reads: CASSPLDRAFSEAFF. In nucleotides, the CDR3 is TGTGCCAGCAGCCCTCTTGACAGGGCGTTTTCTGAAGCTTTCTTT.

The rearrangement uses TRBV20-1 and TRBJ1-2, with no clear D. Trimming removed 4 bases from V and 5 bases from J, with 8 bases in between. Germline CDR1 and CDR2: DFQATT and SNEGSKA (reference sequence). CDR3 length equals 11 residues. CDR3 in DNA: TGCAGTGCTATCTGGGAGTATGGCTACACCTTC. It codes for CSAIWEYGYTF.

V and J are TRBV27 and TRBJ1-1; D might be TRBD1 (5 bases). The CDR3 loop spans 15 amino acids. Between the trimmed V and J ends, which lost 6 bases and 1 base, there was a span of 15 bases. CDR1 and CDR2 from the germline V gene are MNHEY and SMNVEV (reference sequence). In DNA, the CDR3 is TGTGCCAGCAGGATAGGGTGGGGCGCGAACACTGAAGCTTTCTTT. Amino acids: CASRIGWGANTEAFF.

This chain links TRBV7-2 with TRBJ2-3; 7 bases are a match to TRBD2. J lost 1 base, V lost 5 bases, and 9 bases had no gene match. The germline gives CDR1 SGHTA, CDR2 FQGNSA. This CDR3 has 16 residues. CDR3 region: CASSPSRSGGTDTQYF. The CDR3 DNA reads TGTGCCAGCAGCCCGTCCAGGAGCGGGGGCACAGATACGCAGTATTTT. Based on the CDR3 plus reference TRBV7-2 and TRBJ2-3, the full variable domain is GAGVSQSPSNKVTEKGKDVELRCDPISGHTALYWYRQSLGQGLEFLIYFQGNSAPDKSGLPSDRFSAERTGGSVSTLTIQRTQQEDSAVYLCASSPSRSGGTDTQYFGPGTRLTVL.

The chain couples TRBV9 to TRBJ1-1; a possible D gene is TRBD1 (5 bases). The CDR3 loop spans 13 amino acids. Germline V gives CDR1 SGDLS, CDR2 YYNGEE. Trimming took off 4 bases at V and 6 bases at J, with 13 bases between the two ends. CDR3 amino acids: CASSPTGSPEAFF. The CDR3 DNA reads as TGTGCCAGCAGCCCAACAGGCTCTCCTGAAGCTTTCTTT.

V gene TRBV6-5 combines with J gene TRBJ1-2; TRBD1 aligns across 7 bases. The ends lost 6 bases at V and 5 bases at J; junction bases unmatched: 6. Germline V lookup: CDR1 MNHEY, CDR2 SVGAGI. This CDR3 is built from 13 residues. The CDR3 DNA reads TGTGCCAGCAGCCGGACAGGACAATATGGCTACACCTTC. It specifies CASSRTGQYGYTF.

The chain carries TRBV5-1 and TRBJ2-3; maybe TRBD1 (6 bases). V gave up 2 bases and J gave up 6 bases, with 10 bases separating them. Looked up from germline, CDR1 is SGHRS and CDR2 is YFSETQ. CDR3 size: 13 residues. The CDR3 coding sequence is TGCGCCAGCAGCTTAAGTACAGGGGATACGCAGTATTTT. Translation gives CASSLSTGDTQYF. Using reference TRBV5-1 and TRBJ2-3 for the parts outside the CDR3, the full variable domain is KAGVTQTPRYLIKTRGQQVTLSCSPISGHRSVSWYQQTPGQGLQFLFEYFSETQRNKGNFPGRFSGRQFSNSRSEMNVSTLELGDSALYLCASSLSTGDTQYFGPGTRLTVL.

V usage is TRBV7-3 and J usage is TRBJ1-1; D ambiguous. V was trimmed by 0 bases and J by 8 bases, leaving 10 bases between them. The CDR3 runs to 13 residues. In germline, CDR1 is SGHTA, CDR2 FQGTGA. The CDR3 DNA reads TGTGCCAGCAGCTTAACGGGCCTCGAAGAAGCTTTCTTT. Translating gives CASSLTGLEEAFF.

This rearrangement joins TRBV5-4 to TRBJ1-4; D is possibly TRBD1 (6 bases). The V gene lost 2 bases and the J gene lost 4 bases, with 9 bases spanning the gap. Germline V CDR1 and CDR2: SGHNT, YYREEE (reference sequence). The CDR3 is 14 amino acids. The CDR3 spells CASSLTGLNEKLFF. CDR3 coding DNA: TGTGCCAGCAGCTTAACAGGGCTTAATGAAAAACTGTTTTTT.

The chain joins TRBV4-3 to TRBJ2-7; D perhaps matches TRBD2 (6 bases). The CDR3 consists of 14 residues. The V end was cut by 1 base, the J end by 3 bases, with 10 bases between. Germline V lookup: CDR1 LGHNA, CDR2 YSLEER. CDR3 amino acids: CASSQVAGIYEQYF. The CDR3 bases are TGCGCCAGCAGCCAAGTCGCGGGGATCTACGAGCAGTACTTC.

The CDR3 bases are TGCGCCAGCAGCTTGGTAGTAAGCGAAGCTAACTATGGCTACACCTTC. It encodes CASSLVVSEANYGYTF. The genes are TRBV5-1 and TRBJ1-2; D remains ambiguous. The V gene lost 0 bases and the J gene lost 0 bases, with 12 bases spanning the gap. Germline loops: CDR1 SGHRS, CDR2 YFSETQ. The CDR3 is 16 amino acids.

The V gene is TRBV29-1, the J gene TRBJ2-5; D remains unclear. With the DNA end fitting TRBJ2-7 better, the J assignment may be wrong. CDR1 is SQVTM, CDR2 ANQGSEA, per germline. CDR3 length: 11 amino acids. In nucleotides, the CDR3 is TGCAGCGTTGGAGTAGAATCCGAGCAGTACTTC. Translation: CSVGVESEQYF.

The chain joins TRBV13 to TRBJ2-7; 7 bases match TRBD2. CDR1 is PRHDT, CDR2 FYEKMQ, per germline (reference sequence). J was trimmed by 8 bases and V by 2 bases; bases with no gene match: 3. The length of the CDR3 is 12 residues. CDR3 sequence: CASSLREGQQYF. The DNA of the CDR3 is TGTGCCAGCAGCTTAAGGGAGGGTCAGCAGTACTTC.

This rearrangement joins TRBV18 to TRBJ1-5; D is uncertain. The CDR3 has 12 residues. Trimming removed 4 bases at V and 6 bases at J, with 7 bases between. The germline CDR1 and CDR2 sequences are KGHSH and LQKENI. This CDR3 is CASSLSGQPQHF. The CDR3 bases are TGTGCCAGCTCACTTAGTGGTCAGCCCCAGCATTTT. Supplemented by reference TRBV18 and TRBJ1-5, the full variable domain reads NAGVMQNPRHLVRRRGQEARLRCSPMKGHSHVYWYRQLPEEGLKFMVYLQKENIIDESGMPKERFSAEFPKEGPSILRIQQVVRGDSAAYFCASSLSGQPQHFGDGTRLSIL.

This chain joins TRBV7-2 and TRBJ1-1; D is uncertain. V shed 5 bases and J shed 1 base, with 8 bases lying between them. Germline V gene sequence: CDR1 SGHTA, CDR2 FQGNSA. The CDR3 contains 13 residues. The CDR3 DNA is TGTGCCAGCAGCACAACAAGGAACACTGAAGCTTTCTTT. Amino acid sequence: CASSTTRNTEAFF. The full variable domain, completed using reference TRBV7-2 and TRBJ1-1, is GAGVSQSPSNKVTEKGKDVELRCDPISGHTALYWYRQSLGQGLEFLIYFQGNSAPDKSGLPSDRFSAERTGGSVSTLTIQRTQQEDSAVYLCASSTTRNTEAFFGQGTRLTVV.

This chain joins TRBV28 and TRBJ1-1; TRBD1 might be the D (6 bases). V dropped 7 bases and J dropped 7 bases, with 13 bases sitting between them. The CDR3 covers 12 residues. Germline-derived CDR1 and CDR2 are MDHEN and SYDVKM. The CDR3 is CASMDRKFEAFF. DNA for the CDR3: TGTGCCAGCATGGACAGAAAATTTGAAGCTTTCTTT.

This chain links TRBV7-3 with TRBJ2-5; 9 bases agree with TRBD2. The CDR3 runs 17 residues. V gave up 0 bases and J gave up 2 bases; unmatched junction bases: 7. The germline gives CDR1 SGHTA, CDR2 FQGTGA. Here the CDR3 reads CASSLTSSGGAQETQYF. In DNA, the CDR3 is TGTGCCAGCAGCTTAACGAGTAGCGGGGGAGCTCAAGAGACCCAGTACTTC. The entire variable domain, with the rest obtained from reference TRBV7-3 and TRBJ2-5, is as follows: GAGVSQTPSNKVTEKGKYVELRCDPISGHTALYWYRQSLGQGPEFLIYFQGTGAADDSGLPNDRFFAVRPEGSVSTLKIQRTERGDSAVYLCASSLTSSGGAQETQYFGPGTRLLVL.

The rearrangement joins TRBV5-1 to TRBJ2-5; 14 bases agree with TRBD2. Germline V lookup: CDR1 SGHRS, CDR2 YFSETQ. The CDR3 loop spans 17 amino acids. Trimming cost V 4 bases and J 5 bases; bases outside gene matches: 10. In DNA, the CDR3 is TGCGCCAGCAGCCTAGGGACTAGCGGGGGTCTCGGGGAGACCCAGTACTTC. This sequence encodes CASSLGTSGGLGETQYF.

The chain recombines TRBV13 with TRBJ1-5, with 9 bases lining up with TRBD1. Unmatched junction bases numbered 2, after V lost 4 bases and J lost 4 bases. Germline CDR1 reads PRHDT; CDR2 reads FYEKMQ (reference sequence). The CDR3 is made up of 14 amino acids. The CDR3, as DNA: TGTGCCAGCAGCTCCGGGACAGGGAATCAGCCCCAGCATTTT. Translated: CASSSGTGNQPQHF. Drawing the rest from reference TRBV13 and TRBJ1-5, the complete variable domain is AAGVIQSPRHLIKEKRETATLKCYPIPRHDTVYWYQQGPGQDPQFLISFYEKMQSDKGSIPDRFSAQQFSDYHSELNMSSLELGDSALYFCASSSGTGNQPQHFGDGTRLSIL.

This CDR3 is CASSFTAGADEQYF. CDR3 sequence (DNA): TGTGCCAGCAGCTTTACGGCAGGGGCTGACGAGCAGTACTTC. The chain joins TRBV11-2 to TRBJ2-7; the D gene is possibly TRBD1 (6 bases). Trimming removed 3 bases at V and 5 bases at J, with 14 bases between. Germline values: CDR1 SGHAT, CDR2 FQNNGV. There are 14 residues in the CDR3.

DNA for the CDR3: TGTGCCAGCACCACAGGGGGCATTTCGAGTCAGCCCCAGCATTTT. It codes for CASTTGGISSQPQHF. The V gene is TRBV6-5, the J gene TRBJ1-5, with 9 bases aligning to TRBD1. The V segment lost 7 bases and the J segment 6 bases; nucleotides outside the gene matches: 10. The CDR3 has 15 amino acids. Germline CDR1 MNHEY, CDR2 SVGAGI.

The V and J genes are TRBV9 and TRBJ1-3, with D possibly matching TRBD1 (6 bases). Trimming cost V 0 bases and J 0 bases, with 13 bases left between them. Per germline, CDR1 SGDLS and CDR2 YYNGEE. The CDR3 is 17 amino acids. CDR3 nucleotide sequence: TGTGCCAGCAGCGTAGACCCCACCAGGGGCTCTGGAAACACCATATATTTT. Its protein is CASSVDPTRGSGNTIYF.

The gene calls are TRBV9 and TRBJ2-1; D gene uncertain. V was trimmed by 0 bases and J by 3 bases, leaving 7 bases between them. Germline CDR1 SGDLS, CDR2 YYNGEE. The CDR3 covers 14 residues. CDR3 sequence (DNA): TGTGCCAGCAGCGTAGCCCAGATCTACAATGAGCAGTTCTTC. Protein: CASSVAQIYNEQFF.

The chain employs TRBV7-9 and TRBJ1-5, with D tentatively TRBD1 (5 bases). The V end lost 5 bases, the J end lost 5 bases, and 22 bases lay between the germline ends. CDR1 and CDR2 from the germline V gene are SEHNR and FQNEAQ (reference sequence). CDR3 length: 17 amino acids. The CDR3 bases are TGTGCCAGCAGCCCAGGGATTTCCGGTACCCCCCATCAGCCCCAGCATTTT. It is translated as CASSPGISGTPHQPQHF.

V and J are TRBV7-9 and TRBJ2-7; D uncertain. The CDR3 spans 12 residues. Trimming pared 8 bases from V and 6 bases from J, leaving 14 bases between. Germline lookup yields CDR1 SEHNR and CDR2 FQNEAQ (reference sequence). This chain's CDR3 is CASGPTLCEQYF. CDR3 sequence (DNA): TGTGCCAGCGGCCCCACCCTTTGCGAGCAGTACTTC.

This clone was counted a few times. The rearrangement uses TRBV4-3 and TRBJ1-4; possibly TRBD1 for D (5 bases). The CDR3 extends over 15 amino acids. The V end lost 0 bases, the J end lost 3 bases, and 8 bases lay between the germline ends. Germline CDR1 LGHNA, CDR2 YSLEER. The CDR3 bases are TGCGCCAGCAGCCAAGAAAGGGGTGCTAATGAAAAACTGTTTTTT. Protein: CASSQERGANEKLFF.

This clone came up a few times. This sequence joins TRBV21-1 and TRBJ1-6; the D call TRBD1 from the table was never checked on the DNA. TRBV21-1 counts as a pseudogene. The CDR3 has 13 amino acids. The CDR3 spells CASSVNRNSPLHF. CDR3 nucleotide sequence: TGTGCCAGCAGCGTAAACAGGAATTCACCCCTCCACTTT.

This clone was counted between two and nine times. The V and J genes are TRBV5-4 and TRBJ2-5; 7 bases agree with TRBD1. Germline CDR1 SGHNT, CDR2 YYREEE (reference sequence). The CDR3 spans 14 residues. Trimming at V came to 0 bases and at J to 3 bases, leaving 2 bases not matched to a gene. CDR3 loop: CASSLATGEETQYF. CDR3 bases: TGTGCCAGCAGCTTGGCCACAGGGGAAGAGACCCAGTACTTC.

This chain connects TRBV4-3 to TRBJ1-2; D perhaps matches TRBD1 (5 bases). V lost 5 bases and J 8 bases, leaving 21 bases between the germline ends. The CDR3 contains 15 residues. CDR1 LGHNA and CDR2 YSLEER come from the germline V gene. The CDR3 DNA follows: TGCGCCAGCAGCAACAACCTGGGGCGTATTGGCGGCTACACCTTC. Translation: CASSNNLGRIGGYTF.

The CDR3 reads CASSHPGQENTEAFF. CDR3 DNA sequence: TGCGCCAGCAGCCACCCGGGACAGGAGAACACTGAAGCTTTCTTT. The chain recombines TRBV4-1 with TRBJ1-1, with 8 bases aligning to TRBD1. With V trimmed by 3 bases and J by 1 base, 4 bases remained unmatched. This CDR3 spans 15 amino acids. From germline, CDR1 is MGHRA and CDR2 YSYEKL.